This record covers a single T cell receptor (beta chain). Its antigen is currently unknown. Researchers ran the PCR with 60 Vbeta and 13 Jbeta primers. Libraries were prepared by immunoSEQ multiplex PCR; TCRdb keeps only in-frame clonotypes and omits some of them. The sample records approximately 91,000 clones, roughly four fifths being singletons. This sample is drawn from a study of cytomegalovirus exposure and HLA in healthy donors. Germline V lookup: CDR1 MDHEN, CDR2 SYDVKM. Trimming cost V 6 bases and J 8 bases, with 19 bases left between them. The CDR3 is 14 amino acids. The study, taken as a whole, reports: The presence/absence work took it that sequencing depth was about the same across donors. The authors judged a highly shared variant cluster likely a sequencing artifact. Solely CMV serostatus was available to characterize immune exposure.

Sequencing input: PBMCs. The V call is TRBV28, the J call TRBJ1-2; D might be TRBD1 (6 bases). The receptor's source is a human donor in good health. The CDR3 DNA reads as TGTGCCAGCAGGGGGGGGACACCGTTGTTCGGCTACACCTTC. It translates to CASRGGTPLFGYTF.